The rows below give T cell receptor beta chains drawn from one sample of a study of T cells in Graves' hyperthyroidism and ophthalmopathy. TCRdb independently ran MiXCR on the multiplex PCR reads; one entry per CDR3 protein. This table has approximately 530,000 distinct CDR3 sequences, 16% appearing once. The sample comprised blood. All receptors derive from a woman aged 18-29 years with Graves' hyperthyroidism. Both conserved end residues are part of each CDR3. A D gene is named only where the DNA matches it firmly. Clone sizes are given selectively: once, few, many, or a class where the clone is expanded.

D: NA; J: TRBJ2-7; V: TRBV16; size: NA; DNA: TGTGCCAGCAGCCAAACCGACTCACTACCTATCTACGAGCAGTACTTC; CDR3: CASSQTDSLPIYEQYF
D: NA; J: TRBJ1-1; V: TRBV2; size: many; DNA: TGTGCCAGCAGTGAAGTAAGTGAGGCTGAAGCTTTCTTT; CDR3: CASSEVSEAEAFF
D: TRBD2; J: TRBJ2-5; V: TRBV20-1; size: NA; DNA: TGCAGTGCGGAAAGGACTAGCGGGAGTCTGCAAGAGACCCAGTACTTC; CDR3: CSAERTSGSLQETQYF
D: NA; J: TRBJ2-7; V: TRBV3-1; size: many; DNA: TGTGCCAGCAGCCAAGACGCCGTCGGCCGCGAGCAGTACTTC; CDR3: CASSQDAVGREQYF
D: NA; J: TRBJ1-1; V: TRBV7-3; size: many; DNA: TGTGCCAGCAGCTTAACGGACGGACGGAAAGCTTTCTTT; CDR3: CASSLTDGRKAFF
D: NA; J: TRBJ1-4; V: TRBV5-1; size: few; DNA: TGCGCCAGCAGCTTCGGGCATCAGGCCACTGGGGAAAAACTGTTTTTT; CDR3: CASSFGHQATGEKLFF
D: TRBD1; J: TRBJ2-3; V: TRBV19; size: NA; DNA: TGTGCCAGTAGTGTCCGGGACAGGGCGAGAGATACGCAGTATTTT; CDR3: CASSVRDRARDTQYF
D: NA; J: TRBJ1-5; V: TRBV20-1; size: many; DNA: TGCAGTGCTAGAAACCAACTAAATCAGCCCCAGCATTTT; CDR3: CSARNQLNQPQHF
D: NA; J: TRBJ2-1; V: TRBV27; size: many; DNA: TGTGCCAGCAGTCCGCTCCTCTCCTACAATGAGCAGTTCTTC; CDR3: CASSPLLSYNEQFF
D: NA; J: TRBJ1-1; V: TRBV12-3/TRBV12-4; size: many; DNA: TGTGCCAGCAGTTGGGGGGATTCGGGCACTGAAGCTTTCTTT; CDR3: CASSWGDSGTEAFF
D: TRBD2; J: TRBJ2-1; V: TRBV28; size: many; DNA: TGTGCCAGTTTGACGGGAGGGACCTACAATGAGCAGTTCTTC; CDR3: CASLTGGTYNEQFF
D: TRBD1; J: TRBJ1-2; V: TRBV3-1; size: many; DNA: TGTGCCAGCAGCCAAGGCGCAGGGGGAGCTAACTATGGCTACACCTTC; CDR3: CASSQGAGGANYGYTF
D: NA; J: TRBJ2-3; V: TRBV29-1; size: NA; DNA: TGCAGCGTTCAGGGATCAATTCTCACAGATACGCAGTATTTT; CDR3: CSVQGSILTDTQYF
D: TRBD2; J: TRBJ2-7; V: TRBV28; size: many; DNA: TGTGCCAGCAGTTTATTCCCAGCGGGAGGCAACTACGAGCAGTACTTC; CDR3: CASSLFPAGGNYEQYF
D: NA; J: TRBJ2-3; V: TRBV7-9; size: many; DNA: TGTGCCAGCAGCTGGGGCGGGGCGTCAGATACGCAGTATTTT; CDR3: CASSWGGASDTQYF
D: TRBD1; J: TRBJ2-3; V: TRBV4-3; size: few; DNA: TGCGCCAGCAGCGAAGAGGACAGGGGGCTTGGCACAGATACGCAGTATTTT; CDR3: CASSEEDRGLGTDTQYF
D: NA; J: TRBJ2-2; V: TRBV3-1; size: many; DNA: TGTGCCAGCAGCCCCCTAACGCAGGGCACCGGGGAGCTGTTTTTT; CDR3: CASSPLTQGTGELFF
D: TRBD1; J: TRBJ2-7; V: TRBV5-5; size: NA; DNA: TGTGCCAGCAGCTTGCAGCCGGGACAGGGAGGGAGAGAGCAGTACTTC; CDR3: CASSLQPGQGGREQYF
D: TRBD2; J: TRBJ2-3; V: TRBV20-1; size: many; DNA: TGCAGTGCTTACGGGACTAGCGGGAAGGAAACAGATACGCAGTATTTT; CDR3: CSAYGTSGKETDTQYF
D: TRBD1; J: TRBJ1-2; V: TRBV12-3/TRBV12-4; size: NA; DNA: TGTGCCAGCAGTTCCCCCGGGACAGGGGATGGCTACACCTTC; CDR3: CASSSPGTGDGYTF
D: NA; J: TRBJ2-2; V: TRBV20-1; size: few; DNA: TGCAGTGCTAGACGACTAGAGACCGGGGAGCTGTTTTTT; CDR3: CSARRLETGELFF
D: TRBD1; J: TRBJ1-2; V: TRBV24-1; size: few; DNA: TGTGCCACCAGTGATTCGAAACCGGGACAGGGGTACTATGGCTACACCTTC; CDR3: CATSDSKPGQGYYGYTF
D: TRBD2; J: TRBJ2-7; V: TRBV10-3; size: NA; DNA: TGTGCCATCAGTGATTCCGGACTAGCGGAGCCCTACGAGCAGTACTTC; CDR3: CAISDSGLAEPYEQYF